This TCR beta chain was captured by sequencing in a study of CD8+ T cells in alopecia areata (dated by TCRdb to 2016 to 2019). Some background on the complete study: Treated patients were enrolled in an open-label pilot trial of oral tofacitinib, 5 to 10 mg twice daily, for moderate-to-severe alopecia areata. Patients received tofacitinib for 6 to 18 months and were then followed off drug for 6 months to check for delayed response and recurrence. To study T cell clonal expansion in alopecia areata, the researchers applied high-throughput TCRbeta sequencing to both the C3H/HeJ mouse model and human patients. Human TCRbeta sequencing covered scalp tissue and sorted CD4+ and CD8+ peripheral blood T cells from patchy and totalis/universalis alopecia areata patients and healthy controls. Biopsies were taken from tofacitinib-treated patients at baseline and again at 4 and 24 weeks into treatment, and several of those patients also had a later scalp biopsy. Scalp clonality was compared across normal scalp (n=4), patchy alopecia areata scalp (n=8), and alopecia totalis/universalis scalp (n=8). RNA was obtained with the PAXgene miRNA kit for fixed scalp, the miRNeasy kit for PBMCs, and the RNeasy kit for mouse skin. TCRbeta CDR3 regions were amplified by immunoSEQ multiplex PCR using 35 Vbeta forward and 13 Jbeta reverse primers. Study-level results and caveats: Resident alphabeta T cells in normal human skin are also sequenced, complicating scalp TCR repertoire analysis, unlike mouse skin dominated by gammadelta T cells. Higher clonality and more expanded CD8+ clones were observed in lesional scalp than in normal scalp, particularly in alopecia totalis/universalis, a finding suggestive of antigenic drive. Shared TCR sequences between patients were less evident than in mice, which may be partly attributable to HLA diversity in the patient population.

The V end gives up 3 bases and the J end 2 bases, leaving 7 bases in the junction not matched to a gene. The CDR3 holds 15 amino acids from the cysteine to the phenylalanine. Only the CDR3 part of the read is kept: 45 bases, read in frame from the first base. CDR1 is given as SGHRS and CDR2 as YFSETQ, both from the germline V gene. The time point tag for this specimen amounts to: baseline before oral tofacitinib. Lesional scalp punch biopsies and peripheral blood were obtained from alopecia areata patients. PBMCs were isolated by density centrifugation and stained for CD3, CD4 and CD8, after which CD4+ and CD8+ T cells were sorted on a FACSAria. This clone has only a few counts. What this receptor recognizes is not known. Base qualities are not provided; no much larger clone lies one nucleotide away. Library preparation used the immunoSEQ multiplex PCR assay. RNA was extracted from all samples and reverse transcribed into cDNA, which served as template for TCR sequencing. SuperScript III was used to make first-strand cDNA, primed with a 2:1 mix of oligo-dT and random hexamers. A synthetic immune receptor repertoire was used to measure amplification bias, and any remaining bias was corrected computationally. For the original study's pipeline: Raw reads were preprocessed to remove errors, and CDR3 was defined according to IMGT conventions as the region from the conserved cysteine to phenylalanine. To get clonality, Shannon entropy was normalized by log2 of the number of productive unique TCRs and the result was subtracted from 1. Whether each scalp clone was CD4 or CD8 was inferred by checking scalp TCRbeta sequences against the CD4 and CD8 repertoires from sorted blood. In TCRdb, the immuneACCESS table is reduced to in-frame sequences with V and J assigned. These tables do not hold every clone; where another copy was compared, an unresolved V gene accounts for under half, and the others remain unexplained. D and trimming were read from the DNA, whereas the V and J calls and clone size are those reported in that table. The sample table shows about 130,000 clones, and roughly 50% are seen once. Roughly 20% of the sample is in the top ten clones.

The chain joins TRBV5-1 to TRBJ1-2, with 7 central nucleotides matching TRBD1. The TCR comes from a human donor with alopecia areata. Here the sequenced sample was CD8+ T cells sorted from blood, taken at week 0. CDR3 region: CASSWELTGNYGYTF. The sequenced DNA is TGCGCCAGCAGCTGGGAGTTGACAGGGAACTATGGCTACACCTTC.